This entry concerns a single TCR beta chain. The antigen remains undetermined. Deletions cut 3 bases from V and 0 bases from J, with 5 bases between. Germline assignment: CDR1 LNHDA and CDR2 SQIVND (reference sequence). The CDR3 is made up of 13 amino acids. The sample originates from a study of persistence of HIV-infected CD4 T cells. Stimulation used 9 to 10 ug/mL lysate from CMV-infected fibroblasts. Sorting of responding CD4+ T cells relied on upregulated CD40 ligand together with CD69. Study results and caveats: Proviral oligoclonality tracked with TCR oligoclonality within the same sorted cells.

The immunoSEQ assay was version 4, run in survey mode. The data were produced by immunoSEQ multiplex PCR, yet TCRdb's version contains in-frame clones alone and is incomplete. The top ten hold roughly 19% of the sample, which has around 7,500 clones, roughly three fifths seen once. V and J are TRBV19 and TRBJ1-1; D ambiguous. This TCR derives from an adult man with HIV who was CMV-seropositive. The starting material was CD4+ T cells sorted from PBMCs after 18-hour stimulation, obtained from a patient who received antiretroviral therapy. CDR3 in amino acids: CASSINVNTEAFF. CDR3 DNA sequence: TGTGCCAGTAGTATTAATGTGAACACTGAAGCTTTCTTT.